The next 5 T cell receptor beta chains were all read from a single sample in a study of T cell repertoires in cytomegalovirus infection. MiXCR was run by TCRdb on the reads, yielding one entry per CDR3 protein. The sample carries about a million distinct CDR3 sequences, 30% to 40% recorded once. No antigens are known for them. The sequencing here drew on cultured CD8+ T cells from PBMCs, taken from culture after CMV antigen stimulation. Receptors originate from a human donor in good health (CMV status not recorded). Some clones in this sample may be carry-over from other donors' samples.

This chain joins TRBV6-1 and TRBJ1-1; TRBD1 might be the D (6 bases). The germline V gene encodes CDR1 MNHNS and CDR2 SASEGT. V shed 5 bases and J shed 3 bases, with 19 bases lying between them. The CDR3 is 16 residues long. The CDR3: CASSTIPAGVDTEAFF. The CDR3 bases are TGTGCCAGCAGTACTATCCCGGCAGGGGTGGACACTGAAGCTTTCTTT.

This clonotype was detected only a few times. The rearrangement uses TRBV24-1 and TRBJ2-1; possibly TRBD2 for D (6 bases). V gave up 4 bases and J gave up 6 bases, with 18 bases separating them. The germline gives CDR1 KGHDR, CDR2 SFDVKD. The CDR3 extends over 16 amino acids. The CDR3 DNA reads TGTGCCACCAGTGACCCGGTCCGCGCGGGACGCAATGAGCAGTTCTTC. Translation gives CATSDPVRAGRNEQFF.

The chain couples TRBV19 to TRBJ2-7; TRBD1 agrees at 9 bases. CDR1 is LNHDA and CDR2 is SQIVND in the germline V gene (reference sequence). Losses at the gene ends were 5 bases for V and 5 bases for J; bases not matched to a gene: 4. This CDR3 is built from 13 residues. The CDR3 loop reads CASSAWTGDEQYV. CDR3 in DNA: TGTGCCAGTAGTGCCTGGACAGGGGACGAGCAGTACGTC.

The CDR3 sequence: CASSLESGGGYTF. Written as DNA, the CDR3 is TGTGCCAGCAGCTTAGAATCAGGGGGTGGCTACACCTTC. The chain couples TRBV7-6 to TRBJ1-2, with 7 bases identical to TRBD1. The CDR3 has 13 residues. Germline assignment: CDR1 SGHVS and CDR2 FNYEAQ. Losses at the gene ends were 1 base for V and 7 bases for J; bases not matched to a gene: 3.

The V and J genes are TRBV13 and TRBJ2-1; 11 nucleotides line up with TRBD2. The ends lost 5 bases at V and 0 bases at J; junction bases unmatched: 12. Germline CDR1 and CDR2: PRHDT and FYEKMQ (reference sequence). This CDR3 has 19 residues. This CDR3 reads CASSHTGLAEISSYNEQFF. Written as DNA, the CDR3 is TGTGCCAGCAGCCATACGGGACTAGCGGAGATAAGCTCCTACAATGAGCAGTTCTTC.